This section outlines one T cell receptor beta chain sequence together with its context. The target antigen is unknown. The sample originates from a study of shared clonotypes between healthy human individuals. Whole-study results and caveats: Clonotypes shared by all four donors outscored non-shared clonotypes in generation probability.

The table came from immunoSEQ multiplex PCR; TCRdb's copy has only in-frame clones and leaves some out. The top ten hold about 1.5% of the sample, which has over a million clones, approximately 70% seen once. The CDR3 length is 15 residues. Trimming stripped 2 bases from V and 10 bases from J, with 16 bases between. Germline V lookup: CDR1 SGHKS, CDR2 YYEKEE (reference sequence). This clonotype originated in a man aged 18 to 29 in good health. Sequencing input: memory CD4+ T cells sorted from blood. Subset defined: CD45RA-negative fraction. The chain couples TRBV5-5 to TRBJ1-6; TRBD1 is a possible D gene (6 bases). The CDR3 DNA is TGTGCCAGCAGCTTTGAACCCACAGGGAGGTCACCCCTCCACTTT. Amino acid sequence: CASSFEPTGRSPLHF.